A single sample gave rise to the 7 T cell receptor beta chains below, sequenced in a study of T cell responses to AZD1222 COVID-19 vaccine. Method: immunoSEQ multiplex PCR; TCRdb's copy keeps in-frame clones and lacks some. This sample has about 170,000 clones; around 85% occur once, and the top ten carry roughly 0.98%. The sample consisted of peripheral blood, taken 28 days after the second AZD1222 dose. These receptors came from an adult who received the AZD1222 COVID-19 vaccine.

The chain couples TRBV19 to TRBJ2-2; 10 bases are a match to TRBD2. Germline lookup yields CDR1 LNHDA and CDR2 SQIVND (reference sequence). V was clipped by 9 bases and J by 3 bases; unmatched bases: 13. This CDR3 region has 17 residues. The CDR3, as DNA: TGTGCCAGCTCGCCTCAGCGGGGGGGCATGGACACCGGGGAGCTGTTTTTT. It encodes CASSPQRGGMDTGELFF. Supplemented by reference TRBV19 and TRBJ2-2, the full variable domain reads DGGITQSPKYLFRKEGQNVTLSCEQNLNHDAMYWYRQDPGQGLRLIYYSQIVNDFQKGDIAEGYSVSREKKESFPLTVTSAQKNPTAFYLCASSPQRGGMDTGELFFGEGSRLTVL.

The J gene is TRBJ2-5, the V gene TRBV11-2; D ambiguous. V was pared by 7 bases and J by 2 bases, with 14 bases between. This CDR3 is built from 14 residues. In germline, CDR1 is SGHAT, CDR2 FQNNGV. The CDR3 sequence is CASTSTGPQETQYF. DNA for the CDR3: TGTGCCAGCACCTCAACCGGGCCACAAGAGACCCAGTACTTC.

The CDR3 sequence is CASSLYRRGETQYF. The DNA of the CDR3 is TGTGCCAGCAGCTTATACCGACGGGGCGAGACCCAGTACTTC. The V and J genes are TRBV7-9 and TRBJ2-5; D may match TRBD1 or TRBD2 (5 bases each). Germline V lookup: CDR1 SEHNR, CDR2 FQNEAQ (reference sequence). This CDR3 is built from 14 residues. V was pared by 2 bases and J by 5 bases, with 12 bases between.

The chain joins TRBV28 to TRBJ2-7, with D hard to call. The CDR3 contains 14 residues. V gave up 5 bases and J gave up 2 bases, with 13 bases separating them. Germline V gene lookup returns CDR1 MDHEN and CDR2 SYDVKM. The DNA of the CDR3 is TGTGCCAGCAGTCCCCCCCTTGGCACCTACGAGCAGTACTTC. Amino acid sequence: CASSPPLGTYEQYF.

The CDR3, as DNA: TGCGCCAGCAGCCCCCCGGGACTAGCGAGCTCCTACGAGCAGTACTTC. Amino acid sequence: CASSPPGLASSYEQYF. The chain is built from TRBV5-1 and TRBJ2-7, with 10 bases matching TRBD2. The CDR3 spans 16 residues. Germline-derived CDR1 and CDR2 are SGHRS and YFSETQ. Germline trimming cut 4 bases from V and 0 bases from J; bases unmatched to any gene: 7.

The chain's CDR3 is CASRNGGPTIYGYTF. In nucleotides, the CDR3 is TGTGCCAGTAGAAACGGGGGACCGACGATCTATGGCTACACCTTC. The chain joins TRBV19 to TRBJ1-2; tentative D call: TRBD1 (5 bases). The V gene's germline CDR1 is LNHDA and CDR2 SQIVND (reference sequence). V lost 6 bases to trimming and J lost 4 bases, with 18 bases between them. The length of the CDR3 is 15 residues.

CDR3 bases: TGTGCCAGCAGTTTTATGGGCACTGAAGCTTTCTTT. This translates into CASSFMGTEAFF. The genes are TRBV12-3 or TRBV12-4 and TRBJ1-1; no definite D call. CDR3 length: 12 residues. Trimming stripped 3 bases from V and 4 bases from J, with 6 bases between.